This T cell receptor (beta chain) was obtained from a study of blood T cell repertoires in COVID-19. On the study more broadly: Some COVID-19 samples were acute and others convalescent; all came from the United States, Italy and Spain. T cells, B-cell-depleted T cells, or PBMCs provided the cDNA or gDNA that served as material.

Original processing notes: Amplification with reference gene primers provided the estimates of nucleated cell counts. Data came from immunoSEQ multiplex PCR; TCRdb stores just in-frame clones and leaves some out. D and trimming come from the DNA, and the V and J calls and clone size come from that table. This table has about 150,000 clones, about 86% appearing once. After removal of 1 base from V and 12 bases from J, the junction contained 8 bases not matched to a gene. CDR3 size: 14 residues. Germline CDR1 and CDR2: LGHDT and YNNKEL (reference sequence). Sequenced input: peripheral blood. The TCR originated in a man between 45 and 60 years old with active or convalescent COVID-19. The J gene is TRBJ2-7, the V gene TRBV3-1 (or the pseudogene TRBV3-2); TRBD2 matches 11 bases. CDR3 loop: CASSQATSGGPRYF. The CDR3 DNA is TGTGCCAGCAGCCAAGCTACTAGCGGGGGCCCGCGGTACTTC.